Each of the 13 T cell receptor beta chains below was sequenced from the same sample in a study of tumor and adjacent non-tumor tissue in lung cancer. No cell sorting was done before RNA was extracted from the tissue. This non-tumor lung sample came from over 3 cm beyond the tumor edge. A modified ARM-PCR protocol with three rounds of nested PCR amplified TCRbeta. TCRdb analysed the multiplex PCR reads with MiXCR anew, one entry per CDR3 protein. The sample has under 80,000 distinct CDR3 sequences, more than 75% seen once. The sample comprised distant non-tumor lung tissue. These receptors originate from a man aged 55 to 70 with non-small cell lung cancer.

In the case of this clonotype: A much larger clone differs by one base, so this may be a read error. The chain's CDR3 is CVSSLTGISYEQYF. CDR3 nucleotide sequence: TGTGTCAGCAGCTTAACAGGTATCTCCTACGAGCAGTACTTC. The genes are TRBV5-4 and TRBJ2-7; tentatively, D is TRBD1 (5 bases). The CDR3 totals 14 residues. CDR1 and CDR2 (germline): SGHNT, YYREEE (reference sequence).

The gene calls are TRBV11-2 and TRBJ2-1, with D unclear. CDR3 size: 11 residues. The germline V and J ends were trimmed by 6 bases and 7 bases, with 7 bases remaining between them. Germline CDR1 SGHAT, CDR2 FQNNGV. The DNA for the CDR3 is TGTGCCAGCAGTCCCTTAAATGAGCAGTTCTTC. Protein: CASSPLNEQFF.

On this clonotype: Relative to the germline gene, one junction end is altered; a read error may explain this. V and J are TRBV6-2 or TRBV6-3 and TRBJ2-2, with D possibly TRBD1 on 7 matching bases. The CDR3 is made up of 15 amino acids. Germline V gene data show CDR1 as MNHEY and CDR2 as SVGEGT. The CDR3 spells CASSSNGRNTGELFF. The CDR3 DNA reads TGTGCCAGCAGTTCAAACGGGAGAAACACAGGGGAGCTATTTTTT.

Regarding this clonotype: The junction does not match germline at one end; this may be a read error. V is TRBV11-1 and J is TRBJ2-5, with D possibly being TRBD1 (5 bases). The germline CDR1 and CDR2 sequences are SGHAT and FQDESV (reference sequence). The CDR3 loop spans 13 amino acids. The CDR3 region is CASSPPGQETHYF. In DNA form, the CDR3 reads TGTGCCAGTAGTCCCCCAGGGCAAGAGACCCATTACTTC.

The chain carries TRBV4-1 and TRBJ2-7, with D tentatively TRBD2 (5 bases). The V gene lost 1 base and the J gene lost 10 bases, with 14 bases spanning the gap. Germline assignment: CDR1 MGHRA and CDR2 YSYEKL. The CDR3 consists of 13 residues. The chain's CDR3 is CASSQVPGFRQYF. The CDR3, as DNA: TGCGCCAGCAGCCAAGTCCCGGGGTTCAGACAGTACTTC.

This chain joins TRBV11-2 and TRBJ2-3; 8 bases map to TRBD1. The CDR3 runs 16 residues. V lost 3 bases, J lost 5 bases, and 10 bases stayed unmatched. The V gene's germline CDR1 is SGHAT and CDR2 FQNNGV. CDR3 protein: CASSLQGAQVLDTQYF. CDR3 DNA: TGTGCCAGCAGCTTGCAGGGGGCGCAGGTATTAGATACGCAGTATTTT.

The chain uses TRBV6-1 and TRBJ2-1; D is uncertain. CDR3 length: 15 amino acids. CDR1 MNHNS and CDR2 SASEGT come from the germline V gene. The V gene lost 1 base and the J gene lost 4 bases, with 11 bases spanning the gap. CDR3 region: CASSEEASAYNEQFF. DNA for the CDR3: TGTGCCAGCAGTGAAGAGGCATCCGCGTACAATGAGCAGTTCTTC.

J is TRBJ2-6 and V is TRBV5-1; no definite D call. Per the germline V gene, CDR1 is SGHRS and CDR2 is YFSETQ. V lost 4 bases to trimming and J lost 4 bases, with 15 bases between them. CDR3 length: 16 residues. CDR3 amino acids: CASSHGCVGGANVLTF. DNA of the CDR3: TGCGCCAGCAGCCATGGGTGTGTTGGCGGGGCCAACGTCCTGACTTTC.

By share of the sample, this clonotype is medium-sized. The chain is built from TRBV29-1 and TRBJ2-1; D gene unclear. This CDR3 is built from 8 residues. CDR1 and CDR2 from the germline V gene are SQVTM and ANQGSEA. The CDR3 loop reads CLVDEQFF. The CDR3 nucleotides are TGCCTAGTCGATGAGCAGTTCTTC.

This chain links TRBV6-5 with TRBJ1-2; D gene uncertain. The CDR3 consists of 12 residues. Trimming left V 6 bases short and J 3 bases short, with 8 bases between. From germline, CDR1 is MNHEY and CDR2 SVGAGI. The CDR3 loop is CASRSYHYGYTF. The CDR3 bases are TGTGCCAGCAGAAGTTATCACTATGGCTACACCTTC.

This clonotype was detected a few times. The chain employs TRBV11-2 and TRBJ2-7, with a weak D call TRBD2 (5 bases). The CDR3 runs to 11 residues. Trimming took 3 bases from V and 7 from J, leaving 7 bases between them. Germline lookup yields CDR1 SGHAT and CDR2 FQNNGV. The CDR3 region has the DNA TGTGCCAGCAGCTTTAGAGGGGAGCAGTACTTC. Its protein is CASSFRGEQYF.

With regard to this clonotype: This may arise from a read error, as a much more abundant clone is one base away. V usage is TRBV28 and J usage is TRBJ1-1; no definite D call. Between the trimmed V and J ends, which lost 7 bases and 0 bases, there was a span of 12 bases. Per the germline V gene, CDR1 is MDHEN and CDR2 is SYDVKM. This CDR3 spans 14 amino acids. The CDR3 DNA reads as TGTGCCAGCACCCGAGTCTGGATGAACACTGAAGCTTTCTTT. Protein: CASTRVWMNTEAFF.

About this clonotype itself: A read error may account for a junction end that differs from germline. The V gene is TRBV7-8, the J gene TRBJ2-2; TRBD2 is a possible D gene (5 bases). Germline CDR1 and CDR2: SGHVS and FQNEAQ. The CDR3 covers 15 residues. Here the CDR3 DNA reads TGTACCAGCAGCTCGCGAAACTCGGGTACCGGGGAGCGGTTTTTT. This encodes CTSSSRNSGTGERFF.